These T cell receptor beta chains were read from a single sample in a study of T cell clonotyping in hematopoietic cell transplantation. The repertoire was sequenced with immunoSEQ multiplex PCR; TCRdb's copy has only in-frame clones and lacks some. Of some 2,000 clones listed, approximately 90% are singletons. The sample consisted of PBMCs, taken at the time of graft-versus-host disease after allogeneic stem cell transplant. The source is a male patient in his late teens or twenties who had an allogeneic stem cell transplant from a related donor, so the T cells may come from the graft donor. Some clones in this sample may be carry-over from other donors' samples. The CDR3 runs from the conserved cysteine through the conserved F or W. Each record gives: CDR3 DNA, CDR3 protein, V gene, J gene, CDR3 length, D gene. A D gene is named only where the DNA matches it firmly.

TGTGCCAGCAGCCCTCGGGGGGGGACAGGGGTAGGTGAGCAGTACTTC	CASSPRGGTGVGEQYF	TRBV9	TRBJ2-7	16	TRBD1
TGTGCCTGGAGTTGGTACGGGAAGCCCTACGAGCAGTACTTC	CAWSWYGKPYEQYF	TRBV30	TRBJ2-7	14	NA
TGTGCCAGCTCACCGCACGCGCCGGGGGATACGCAGTATTTT	CASSPHAPGDTQYF	TRBV18	TRBJ2-3	14	NA
TGCGCCAGCAGCTTGGATCCGGGGCGGGACCAAGAGACCCAGTACTTC	CASSLDPGRDQETQYF	TRBV5-1	TRBJ2-5	16	NA
TGTGCCAGCACCAGGGAACAGGCCTCTAGGGATGAGCAGTTCTTC	CASTREQASRDEQFF	TRBV2	TRBJ2-1	15	NA
TGTGCCAGTACTCTCCAGGGGAGCTCCTACAATGAGCAGTTCTTC	CASTLQGSSYNEQFF	TRBV19	TRBJ2-1	15	NA
TGTGCCAGCAGGCCTAGCACAGATACGCAGTATTTT	CASRPSTDTQYF	TRBV6-1	TRBJ2-3	12	NA
TGTGCCAGCAGCGCAACAGGGGAAGAGACCCAGTACTTC	CASSATGEETQYF	TRBV7-3	TRBJ2-5	13	TRBD1
TGTGCCAGCAGCCCAGGGACAAACAATAACATCGAGACCCAGTACTTC	CASSPGTNNNIETQYF	TRBV5-6	TRBJ2-5	16	NA
TGTGCCAGTAGAGGGGCCTCGAACTATGGCTACACCTTC	CASRGASNYGYTF	TRBV19	TRBJ1-2	13	NA
TGTGCCAGCAGCTTTGGGAGGGGGGGGCCTCGTCACACAGATACGCAGTATTTT	CASSFGRGGPRHTDTQYF	TRBV7-9	TRBJ2-3	18	NA